This T cell receptor beta chain is from a study of cytomegalovirus exposure and HLA in healthy donors. Findings and limits, study-wide: Rarity marked most TCR sequences, yet some public TCRs occurred in many donors. As a later analysis showed, a missense DCLRE1C variant was linked to trimming of TCR beta V- and J-genes.

Trimming took off 1 base at V and 0 bases at J, with 23 bases between the two ends. CDR1 is SGHNT, CDR2 YYREEE, per germline (reference sequence). The CDR3 has 20 residues. Notes on this clone: Antigen unknown.

Use of 60 Vbeta and 13 Jbeta primers characterized the PCR. Only in-frame clones appear in the TCRdb table, and some are missing; sequencing was by immunoSEQ multiplex PCR. The table lists around 98,000 clones, 80% to 85% of them singletons. The sequenced sample was PBMCs. This receptor was obtained from a man aged 40-50 years in good health and CMV-seronegative. The chain carries TRBV5-4 and TRBJ1-3, with TRBD1 as a possible D gene (6 bases). The CDR3 loop is CASSLMGDRPDSHSGNTIYF. The CDR3 bases are TGTGCCAGCAGCTTGATGGGTGACAGGCCAGACTCCCACTCTGGAAACACCATATATTTT. Full variable domain (outside the CDR3, taken from reference TRBV5-4 and TRBJ1-3): ETGVTQSPTHLIKTRGQQVTLRCSSQSGHNTVSWYQQALGQGPQFIFQYYREEENGRGNFPPRFSGLQFPNYSSELNVNALELDDSALYLCASSLMGDRPDSHSGNTIYFGEGSWLTVV.